The 23 T cell receptor beta chains given below trace back to one sample, sequenced in a study of blood T cell repertoires in COVID-19. The data were produced by immunoSEQ multiplex PCR, yet TCRdb's version contains in-frame clones alone and is incomplete. The sample has approximately 350,000 clones; around four fifths are singletons. The sample taken for sequencing was peripheral blood. These receptors were collected from a man aged 25 to 40 with active or convalescent COVID-19.

In its sample, this clone was seen a few times. The gene calls are TRBV7-9 and TRBJ1-4; TRBD1 agrees at 8 bases. Losses at the gene ends were 0 bases for V and 6 bases for J; bases not matched to a gene: 0. The CDR3 contains 14 residues. CDR1 is SEHNR and CDR2 is FQNEAQ in the germline V gene (reference sequence). The CDR3 region is CASSLAQGDEKLFF. The DNA for the CDR3 is TGTGCCAGCAGCTTAGCACAGGGGGATGAAAAACTGTTTTTT.

This clone was picked up one time. The chain is built from TRBV4-3 and TRBJ1-5; D is unclear. Germline CDR1 is LGHNA and CDR2 is YSLEER. The CDR3 is made up of 13 amino acids. V lost 1 base and J lost 5, with 6 bases in between. Here the CDR3 reads CASSQARDQPQHF. In nucleotides, the CDR3 is TGCGCCAGCAGCCAAGCCCGAGATCAGCCCCAGCATTTT.

This chain links TRBV15 with TRBJ2-3, with a tentative D call TRBD1 (5 bases). This CDR3 region has 16 residues. V was trimmed by 1 base and J by 5 bases, leaving 16 bases between them. Looked up from germline, CDR1 is LNHNV and CDR2 is YYDKDF (reference sequence). The CDR3 here is CATSRGQGARRDTQYF. CDR3 sequence (DNA): TGTGCCACCAGCAGAGGTCAAGGGGCTAGGAGAGATACGCAGTATTTT.

The rearrangement uses TRBV19 and TRBJ2-1; TRBD2 agrees at 8 bases. V shed 6 bases, J shed 4 bases, and the junction held 2 bases outside the gene matches. The CDR3 loop spans 13 amino acids. The germline CDR1 and CDR2 sequences are LNHDA and SQIVND (reference sequence). CDR3 nucleotide sequence: TGTGCCAGTAGCGGGAGGGCATACAATGAGCAGTTCTTC. Translating gives CASSGRAYNEQFF.

This clone was seen a single time. The V and J genes are TRBV20-1 and TRBJ1-5, with 9 nucleotides matching TRBD1. CDR3 length: 14 amino acids. The germline V gene has CDR1 DFQATT and CDR2 SNEGSKA (reference sequence). The ends lost 3 bases at V and 4 bases at J; junction bases unmatched: 4. CDR3 in amino acids: CSASRTGENQPQHF. In DNA, the CDR3 is TGCAGTGCTAGTCGGACAGGGGAAAATCAGCCCCAGCATTTT.

This chain connects TRBV11-2 to TRBJ2-1; D call uncertain. This CDR3 has 17 residues. Germline lookup yields CDR1 SGHAT and CDR2 FQNNGV. The germline V and J ends were trimmed by 0 bases and 0 bases, with 12 bases remaining between them. CDR3 DNA: TGTGCCAGCAGCTTAGATCTGGGCGAAGGCTCCTACAATGAGCAGTTCTTC. Its translation: CASSLDLGEGSYNEQFF.

The gene calls are TRBV9 and TRBJ1-1; no clear D gene. Germline V gene data show CDR1 as SGDLS and CDR2 as YYNGEE. CDR3 length equals 14 residues. V lost 2 bases to trimming and J lost 5 bases, with 13 bases between them. CDR3 sequence: CASSVLSRDTEAFF. Here the CDR3 DNA reads TGTGCCAGCAGCGTTTTATCCCGAGATACTGAAGCTTTCTTT.

The rearrangement joins TRBV27 to TRBJ1-2, with 8 bases fitting TRBD1. The CDR3 contains 14 residues. V trimming: 5 bases; J trimming: 3 bases; junction bases outside the gene matches: 5. Germline CDR1 and CDR2: MNHEY and SMNVEV (reference sequence). The CDR3 sequence is CASSTRTGHYGYTF. Here the CDR3 DNA reads TGTGCCAGCAGTACCCGGACAGGGCACTATGGCTACACCTTC.

V gene TRBV5-1 combines with J gene TRBJ2-7; possible D gene TRBD2, 6 bases. CDR3 length equals 15 residues. From germline, CDR1 is SGHRS and CDR2 YFSETQ. V shed 1 base and J shed 0 bases, with 11 bases lying between them. The CDR3 coding sequence is TGCGCCAGCAGCTTGAGCCGGGACTCCTCCTACGAGCAGTACTTC. It yields the protein CASSLSRDSSYEQYF. The whole variable domain, remainder taken from reference TRBV5-1 and TRBJ2-7, is KAGVTQTPRYLIKTRGQQVTLSCSPISGHRSVSWYQQTPGQGLQFLFEYFSETQRNKGNFPGRFSGRQFSNSRSEMNVSTLELGDSALYLCASSLSRDSSYEQYFGPGTRLTVT.

CDR3 protein: CAISADRGVPPGNTIYF. CDR3 in DNA: TGTGCCATCAGTGCGGACAGGGGCGTCCCCCCTGGAAACACCATATATTTT. V usage is TRBV10-3 and J usage is TRBJ1-3; TRBD1 agrees at 9 bases. Germline V gene data show CDR1 as ENHRY and CDR2 as SYGVKD. The CDR3 has 17 amino acids. J gave up 2 bases and V 4 bases, and 9 bases lay outside the gene matches.

This clone was seen only a few times. The chain is built from TRBV7-9 and TRBJ1-1; D is perhaps TRBD1 (5 bases). The germline V and J ends were trimmed by 6 bases and 0 bases, with 23 bases remaining between them. CDR1 is SEHNR, CDR2 FQNEAQ, per germline (reference sequence). The CDR3 runs 18 residues. CDR3 sequence (DNA): TGTGCCAGCAGACCTTCCGGCAGGGAAAGAAGAGTGAACACTGAAGCTTTCTTT. It translates to CASRPSGRERRVNTEAFF.

This clone was seen only once. This chain connects TRBV30 to TRBJ1-1, with a tentative D call TRBD1 (5 bases). This CDR3 spans 13 amino acids. V lost 2 bases and J 3 bases, leaving 10 bases between the germline ends. Germline lookup yields CDR1 GTSNPN and CDR2 SVGIG (reference sequence). The CDR3 nucleotides read TGTGCCTGGAGTCCCCGGACATACACTGAAGCTTTCTTT. It yields the protein CAWSPRTYTEAFF.

This clone was picked up a small number of times. The genes are TRBV28 and TRBJ2-3, with TRBD2 matching 16 bases. The ends lost 3 bases at V and 1 base at J; junction bases unmatched: 13. Germline lookup yields CDR1 MDHEN and CDR2 SYDVKM. This CDR3 is 21 amino acids long. The CDR3 loop reads CASSFDLTGTSGRGGTDTQYF. For the CDR3, the DNA is TGTGCCAGCAGTTTTGACCTCACCGGGACTAGCGGGAGGGGTGGCACAGATACGCAGTATTTT. Variable domain in full (rest from reference TRBV28 and TRBJ2-3): DVKVTQSSRYLVKRTGEKVFLECVQDMDHENMFWYRQDPGLGLRLIYFSYDVKMKEKGDIPEGYSVSREKKERFSLILESASTNQTSMYLCASSFDLTGTSGRGGTDTQYFGPGTRLTVL.

This clone has just one count. This chain joins TRBV28 and TRBJ1-2; the D gene is possibly TRBD1 (5 bases). Trimming stripped 0 bases from V and 5 bases from J, with 16 bases between. CDR1 and CDR2 (germline): MDHEN, SYDVKM. The CDR3 is 16 residues long. The CDR3: CASSLWSSGIGYGYTF. In DNA form, the CDR3 reads TGTGCCAGCAGTTTATGGTCCTCAGGGATAGGGTATGGCTACACCTTC.

V and J are TRBV7-2 and TRBJ1-1, with D maybe TRBD1 (5 bases). The V and J ends lost 5 bases and 1 base respectively, with 14 bases between them. This CDR3 is built from 15 residues. Germline V lookup: CDR1 SGHTA, CDR2 FQGNSA. CDR3 region: CASSLGGVGNTEAFF. CDR3 DNA sequence: TGTGCCAGCAGCCTTGGAGGGGTCGGGAACACTGAAGCTTTCTTT.

The V and J genes are TRBV11-2 and TRBJ2-7; tentative D call: TRBD2 (5 bases). Germline values: CDR1 SGHAT, CDR2 FQNNGV. With 3 bases removed from V and 3 bases from J, the gap between germline ends came to 15 bases. CDR3 length: 15 amino acids. In DNA, the CDR3 is TGTGCCAGCAGCTTGGAGGCCAAGCCCATCTACGAGCAGTACTTC. Translating gives CASSLEAKPIYEQYF.

The chain uses TRBV6-5 and TRBJ1-5, with a tentative D call TRBD1 (6 bases). Per the germline V gene, CDR1 is MNHEY and CDR2 is SVGAGI. With 6 bases removed from V and 1 base from J, the gap between germline ends came to 13 bases. CDR3 size: 15 residues. The CDR3 DNA follows: TGTGCCAGCAGATCGAGACAGGCGAGCAATCAGCCCCAGCATTTT. Translating gives CASRSRQASNQPQHF.

The chain couples TRBV4-1 to TRBJ2-5; possible D gene TRBD2, 6 bases. There are 16 residues in the CDR3. Trimming left V 0 bases short and J 1 base short, with 12 bases between. The germline V gene encodes CDR1 MGHRA and CDR2 YSYEKL. The CDR3 region has the DNA TGCGCCAGCAGCCAAGATCTTCGGGGACTCCAAGAGACCCAGTACTTC. It translates to CASSQDLRGLQETQYF.

The chain couples TRBV18 to TRBJ1-3; D ambiguous. V lost 8 bases and J 0 bases, leaving 14 bases between the germline ends. This CDR3 has 15 amino acids. Germline values: CDR1 KGHSH, CDR2 LQKENI. The CDR3 bases are TGTGCCAGCGACCTAGACGGATACTCTGGAAACACCATATATTTT. It yields the protein CASDLDGYSGNTIYF.

This clone came up a few times. The V call is TRBV9, the J call TRBJ2-1; no reliable D call. This CDR3 spans 14 amino acids. The V and J ends lost 5 bases and 0 bases respectively, with 9 bases between them. Germline assignment: CDR1 SGDLS and CDR2 YYNGEE. The CDR3 protein is CASSSESSYNEQFF. CDR3 bases: TGTGCCAGCAGTAGTGAAAGCTCCTACAATGAGCAGTTCTTC.

The J gene is TRBJ2-3, the V gene TRBV6-5; D is possibly TRBD2 (6 bases). The germline gives CDR1 MNHEY, CDR2 SVGAGI. The CDR3 is 15 amino acids. V was pared by 6 bases and J by 3 bases, with 16 bases between. CDR3 residues: CASRRGDGGTDTQYF. The CDR3 region has the DNA TGTGCCAGCAGAAGGGGAGACGGGGGAACAGATACGCAGTATTTT.

The gene calls are TRBV7-9 and TRBJ1-2; a possible D gene is TRBD1 (6 bases). CDR3 length: 15 residues. Trimming removed 5 bases from V and 8 bases from J, with 21 bases in between. Germline V lookup: CDR1 SEHNR, CDR2 FQNEAQ (reference sequence). The CDR3 bases are TGTGCCAGCAGCCACGACAGTTGGGGGCGGTACGGCTACACCTTC. Residues: CASSHDSWGRYGYTF.

The J gene is TRBJ1-1, the V gene TRBV14; D is possibly TRBD1 (6 bases). V gave up 4 bases and J gave up 0 bases, with 12 bases separating them. Per the germline V gene, CDR1 is SGHDN and CDR2 is FVKESK. The CDR3 is 15 amino acids. The CDR3, as DNA: TGTGCCAGCAGCCCCCTTCAGGGGCTGAACACTGAAGCTTTCTTT. Amino acids: CASSPLQGLNTEAFF. Together with reference TRBV14 and TRBJ1-1, the CDR3 gives the full variable domain: EAGVTQFPSHSVIEKGQTVTLRCDPISGHDNLYWYRRVMGKEIKFLLHFVKESKQDESGMPNNRFLAERTGGTYSTLKVQPAELEDSGVYFCASSPLQGLNTEAFFGQGTRLTVV.